This T cell receptor (beta chain) was identified during a study of shared clonotypes between healthy human individuals. Authors' analysis steps: Because ImmunoSEQ provided only junction sequences with no quality scores, the filtering differed. Produced via immunoSEQ multiplex PCR; TCRdb's table is partial and in-frame only. V, J and clone size are taken as reported in that table, and D and trimming were inferred from the DNA itself. The sample lists fewer than 2.5 million clones, 93% occurring once. V was shortened by 5 bases and J by 4 bases, with 9 bases between the two germline ends. This CDR3 contains 11 residues. Germline loops: CDR1 SQVTM, CDR2 ANQGSEA.

Material: naive CD4+ T cells from PBMCs. As to subset: CD45RA+ positively selected. This rearrangement joins TRBV29-1 to TRBJ2-7; D may be TRBD1 (6 bases). This TCR was sampled from a man younger than 30 in good health. Some clones in this sample may be carry-over from other donors' samples. The CDR3 loop is CSVYRDYEQYF. CDR3 sequence (DNA): TGCAGCGTTTACAGGGATTACGAGCAGTACTTC.